This section outlines one T cell receptor beta chain sequence together with its context. Its antigen is not known. This sample is part of a study of T cell repertoires in cytomegalovirus infection. In the study overall: It can be stated that public TCR beta signatures indicated CMV infection as well as a matching HLA type.

Study-level points and caveats: CMV-specific HLA-C-restricted TCR beta clonotypes dominated the ex vivo response.

The germline CDR1 and CDR2 sequences are ENHRY and SYGVKD. The CDR3 loop spans 11 amino acids. Deletions cut 11 bases from V and 4 bases from J, with 9 bases between. MiXCR, run by TCRdb on the reads, gives a single entry per CDR3 protein. The sample holds some 600,000 distinct CDR3 sequences; 20% to 25% are singletons and the top ten take 8%. The TCR comes from a human donor in good health (CMV status not recorded). Some clones in this sample may be carry-over from other donors' samples. Sequences were obtained from CD8+ T cells from PBMCs. The chain joins TRBV10-3 to TRBJ1-3, with D maybe TRBD1 (5 bases). The CDR3 is CACREGNTIYF. The CDR3 DNA is TGTGCCTGCAGGGAGGGAAACACCATATATTTT.